Each of the 31 T cell receptor beta chains below was sequenced from the same sample in a study of blood T cell repertoires in COVID-19. Profiled with immunoSEQ multiplex PCR; TCRdb holds only in-frame clones, not every one. The sample consists of 200,000 to 250,000 clones, roughly 85% of them appearing once. Specimen: peripheral blood. The receptors stem from a man aged 45 to 65 with COVID-19, enrolled during active disease.

In this sample, this clone turned up once. J is TRBJ2-7 and V is TRBV6-6; 11 bases are a match to TRBD2. Trimming removed 5 bases from V and 0 bases from J; junction bases left unmatched: 0. Germline CDR1 MNHNY, CDR2 SVGAGI (reference sequence). The CDR3 has 14 amino acids. The CDR3 nucleotides read TGTGCCAGCAGTCTAGCGGGGGGCTCCTACGAGCAGTACTTC. Translation gives CASSLAGGSYEQYF.

The gene calls are TRBV6-5 and TRBJ1-2; D uncertain. Trimming removed 2 bases from V and 5 bases from J, with 15 bases in between. Looked up from germline, CDR1 is MNHEY and CDR2 is SVGAGI. CDR3 length: 15 amino acids. The chain's CDR3 is CASSYLRPREYGYTF. DNA of the CDR3: TGTGCCAGCAGTTACCTGAGACCTAGGGAGTATGGCTACACCTTC.

This sequence joins TRBV3-1 (or the pseudogene TRBV3-2) and TRBJ2-7, with 7 bases that match TRBD2. J gave up 4 bases and V 5 bases, and 8 bases lay outside the gene matches. The length of the CDR3 is 14 residues. The germline gives CDR1 LGHDT, CDR2 YNNKEL (reference sequence). The CDR3 nucleotides are TGTGCCAGCAGCTCCTTATTAGCGGGTTACGAGCAGTACTTC. Protein product: CASSSLLAGYEQYF.

This sequence joins TRBV7-9 and TRBJ1-1, with a tentative D call TRBD1 (6 bases). The V gene's germline CDR1 is SEHNR and CDR2 FQNEAQ (reference sequence). The CDR3 is 15 residues long. The V and J ends lost 2 bases and 7 bases respectively, with 17 bases between them. CDR3 loop: CASSLRGGADNEAFF. The DNA of the CDR3 is TGTGCCAGCAGCTTAAGGGGGGGCGCAGATAATGAAGCTTTCTTT.

The chain joins TRBV11-2 to TRBJ1-4, with a tentative D call TRBD1 (5 bases). This CDR3 has 17 amino acids. Trimming cost V 1 base and J 4 bases, with 16 bases left between them. Germline assignment: CDR1 SGHAT and CDR2 FQNNGV. CDR3 DNA: TGTGCCAGCAGCTTAGTTGGGCAGGGCCTCCTTAATGAAAAACTGTTTTTT. Translating it yields CASSLVGQGLLNEKLFF.

J is TRBJ2-7 and V is TRBV5-4; 7 positions agree with TRBD2. With V trimmed by 5 bases and J by 6 bases, 14 bases remained unmatched. The CDR3 extends over 15 amino acids. In germline, CDR1 is SGHNT, CDR2 YYREEE (reference sequence). This chain's CDR3 is CASRDGGGGYGEQYF. The CDR3 nucleotides are TGTGCCAGCAGGGACGGTGGGGGGGGTTACGGCGAGCAGTACTTC. The entire variable domain, with the rest obtained from reference TRBV5-4 and TRBJ2-7, is as follows: ETGVTQSPTHLIKTRGQQVTLRCSSQSGHNTVSWYQQALGQGPQFIFQYYREEENGRGNFPPRFSGLQFPNYSSELNVNALELDDSALYLCASRDGGGGYGEQYFGPGTRLTVT.

The chain recombines TRBV28 with TRBJ2-1; possible D gene TRBD2, 5 bases. From germline, CDR1 is MDHEN and CDR2 SYDVKM. CDR3 length: 16 residues. The V end was cut by 6 bases, the J end by 5 bases, with 20 bases between. The CDR3 sequence: CASSRTLSVKNNEQFF. The CDR3 DNA reads TGTGCCAGCAGCCGGACTTTATCAGTTAAGAACAATGAGCAGTTCTTC.

The chain is built from TRBV29-1 and TRBJ2-1; D remains unclear. CDR3 length: 10 amino acids. Germline CDR1 and CDR2: SQVTM and ANQGSEA. V was clipped by 8 bases and J by 5 bases, with 7 bases between them. CDR3 sequence (DNA): TGCAGCAGTAGAGACAATGAGCAGTTCTTC. This translates into CSSRDNEQFF.

This clone was counted a few times. V gene TRBV27 combines with J gene TRBJ1-5; 7 nucleotides line up with TRBD1. Germline CDR1 and CDR2: MNHEY and SMNVEV (reference sequence). V gave up 5 bases and J gave up 10 bases; unmatched junction bases: 11. The CDR3 is 14 amino acids. This CDR3 is CASSQGRQGGPQHF. CDR3 sequence (DNA): TGTGCCAGCAGTCAGGGGAGACAGGGAGGACCCCAGCATTTT.

The chain recombines TRBV7-3 with TRBJ2-7; 9 nucleotides match TRBD1. The CDR3 sequence is 14 residues long. Trimming cost V 4 bases and J 5 bases; bases outside gene matches: 6. Germline V CDR1 and CDR2: SGHTA, FQGTGA. CDR3 amino acids: CASSWGQGRNEQYF. The CDR3 region has the DNA TGTGCCAGCAGCTGGGGACAGGGTAGGAACGAGCAGTACTTC.

This chain connects TRBV6-5 to TRBJ2-7, with D possibly being TRBD1 (5 bases). This CDR3 is built from 15 residues. Germline V gene sequence: CDR1 MNHEY, CDR2 SVGAGI. The V and J ends lost 0 bases and 5 bases respectively, with 14 bases between them. The CDR3 loop is CASSYSGQKYNEQYF. In DNA, the CDR3 is TGTGCCAGCAGTTACTCCGGACAAAAGTATAACGAGCAGTACTTC.

This chain links TRBV11-2 with TRBJ1-6; no clear D gene. CDR3 length: 12 amino acids. Per the germline V gene, CDR1 is SGHAT and CDR2 is FQNNGV. V dropped 7 bases and J dropped 11 bases, with 12 bases sitting between them. This CDR3 is CASTYQSPPLHF. The CDR3 region has the DNA TGTGCCAGCACGTACCAGTCCCCACCCCTCCACTTT.

This chain joins TRBV4-2 and TRBJ2-7; possibly TRBD1 for D (6 bases). From germline, CDR1 is LGHNA and CDR2 YNFKEQ. The CDR3 is 14 amino acids. The V end lost 1 base, the J end lost 4 bases, and 11 bases lay between the germline ends. The CDR3 nucleotides read TGTGCCAGCAGCCAAGTAACAGGGATTTACGAGCAGTACTTC. Amino acid sequence: CASSQVTGIYEQYF.

The chain couples TRBV6-4 to TRBJ2-3; weak D call: TRBD1 (5 bases). Trimming removed 3 bases at V and 0 bases at J, with 10 bases between. The V gene's germline CDR1 is MRHNA and CDR2 SNTAGT. The CDR3 runs 15 residues. Here the CDR3 reads CASSETGQSTDTQYF. CDR3 sequence (DNA): TGTGCCAGCAGTGAAACAGGCCAAAGCACAGATACGCAGTATTTT.

The chain recombines TRBV6-5 with TRBJ1-2; D gene unclear. Trimming stripped 3 bases from V and 2 bases from J, with 7 bases between. Germline-derived CDR1 and CDR2 are MNHEY and SVGAGI. The CDR3 loop spans 13 amino acids. The CDR3 DNA is TGTGCCAGCAGTTATGGCAAGAACTATGGCTACACCTTC. Its protein is CASSYGKNYGYTF.

The V gene is TRBV10-2, the J gene TRBJ2-4; perhaps TRBD1 as D (5 bases). CDR1 and CDR2 (germline): WSHSY, SAAADI. CDR3 length equals 12 residues. V was trimmed by 2 bases and J by 14 bases, leaving 13 bases between them. The CDR3, as DNA: TGCGCCAGCAGTGAGCCGGCAGGGAAGAAGTACTTC. Protein: CASSEPAGKKYF.

The V and J genes are TRBV29-1 and TRBJ2-3, with 10 nucleotides matching TRBD2. CDR3 size: 13 residues. CDR1 SQVTM and CDR2 ANQGSEA come from the germline V gene. The chain's CDR3 is CRVAGGSTDTQYF. As DNA, the CDR3 is TGCAGGGTAGCGGGGGGTAGCACAGATACGCAGTATTTT.

The chain is built from TRBV6-2 or TRBV6-3 and TRBJ1-1, with D possibly matching TRBD1 (5 bases). Deletions cut 5 bases from V and 4 bases from J, with 14 bases between. CDR3 length equals 14 residues. CDR1 is MNHEY, CDR2 SVGEGT, per germline. The CDR3 protein is CASSPLRRATEAFF. The CDR3 DNA is TGTGCCAGCAGTCCCCTCCGCAGGGCCACTGAAGCTTTCTTT.

V usage is TRBV19 and J usage is TRBJ1-5, with D possibly TRBD1 on 5 matching bases. The CDR3 is 15 amino acids. Per germline, CDR1 LNHDA and CDR2 SQIVND (reference sequence). Trimming removed 4 bases from V and 0 bases from J, with 10 bases in between. The CDR3 DNA sequence: TGTGCCAGTAGTAAACGGGGGGATAGCAATCAGCCCCAGCATTTT. Encoded protein: CASSKRGDSNQPQHF.

This chain connects TRBV6-6 to TRBJ1-4, with D possibly matching TRBD1 (6 bases). V was trimmed by 4 bases and J by 8 bases, leaving 20 bases between them. The CDR3 loop spans 16 amino acids. Germline CDR1 reads MNHNY; CDR2 reads SVGAGI (reference sequence). CDR3 sequence reads: CASSSTDRFVSEKLFF. DNA for the CDR3: TGTGCCAGCAGTTCTACCGACAGGTTTGTTTCGGAAAAACTGTTTTTT.

This CDR3 is CASSPTGQGNSPLHF. In nucleotides, the CDR3 is TGTGCCAGCTCACCCACGGGGCAGGGGAATTCACCCCTCCACTTT. This rearrangement joins TRBV18 to TRBJ1-6; a weak D match, TRBD1 (6 bases). Germline lookup yields CDR1 KGHSH and CDR2 LQKENI. V gave up 3 bases and J gave up 7 bases, with 13 bases separating them. The CDR3 spans 15 residues.

This sequence joins TRBV11-3 and TRBJ2-1; 7 nucleotides agree with TRBD2. V was pared by 5 bases and J by 0 bases, with 4 bases of the junction left unmatched. Looked up from germline, CDR1 is SGHNT and CDR2 is YENEEA. CDR3 length equals 15 residues. CDR3 in amino acids: CASSPSGVSYNEQFF. The CDR3 DNA sequence: TGTGCCAGCAGCCCGAGCGGGGTCTCCTACAATGAGCAGTTCTTC.

The chain couples TRBV7-2 to TRBJ2-2; 8 bases agree with TRBD2. The CDR3 length is 17 residues. CDR1 and CDR2 (germline): SGHTA, FQGNSA. V shed 5 bases and J 0 bases; nucleotides not matched to a gene: 8. The CDR3 protein is CASSAGLAKSNTGELFF. DNA for the CDR3: TGTGCCAGCAGCGCCGGACTAGCAAAATCGAACACCGGGGAGCTGTTTTTT.

The chain couples TRBV7-9 to TRBJ1-3; D unresolved. CDR3 length equals 13 residues. V was shortened by 5 bases and J by 3 bases, with 8 bases between the two germline ends. Germline CDR1 is SEHNR and CDR2 is FQNEAQ (reference sequence). CDR3 residues: CASSPSGGNTIYF. The CDR3 bases are TGTGCCAGCAGCCCCTCGGGTGGAAACACCATATATTTT.

CDR3 DNA: TGTGCCAGCAGCCGCGTCCAGACAGGGGGCACTGAAGCTTTCTTT. Amino acids: CASSRVQTGGTEAFF. The chain carries TRBV5-5 and TRBJ1-1, with 9 bases that match TRBD1. V lost 4 bases and J lost 4; bases outside the gene matches: 8. This CDR3 comprises 15 residues. Germline lookup yields CDR1 SGHKS and CDR2 YYEKEE (reference sequence).

The chain couples TRBV7-2 to TRBJ2-2; D is undetermined. This CDR3 is built from 14 residues. Trimming left V 5 bases short and J 1 base short, with 8 bases between. Germline assignment: CDR1 SGHTA and CDR2 FQGNSA. The CDR3 bases are TGTGCCAGCAGCCCGACTCAGAACACCGGGGAGCTGTTTTTT. As protein: CASSPTQNTGELFF.

The chain couples TRBV5-1 to TRBJ2-5; TRBD2 matches at 8 bases. V lost 3 bases and J lost 2; bases outside the gene matches: 6. CDR1 is SGHRS and CDR2 is YFSETQ in the germline V gene. This CDR3 has 15 amino acids. CDR3 amino acids: CASSYTSGGQETQYF. Written as DNA, the CDR3 is TGCGCCAGCAGCTACACATCGGGGGGGCAAGAGACCCAGTACTTC.

The V gene is TRBV18, the J gene TRBJ2-7; 9 nucleotides line up with TRBD1. After removal of 8 bases from V and 0 bases from J, the junction contained 5 bases not matched to a gene. This CDR3 has 14 residues. CDR1 and CDR2 (germline): KGHSH, LQKENI. CDR3 nucleotide sequence: TGTGCCAGCGCCCGGACAGGGGCCTCCTACGAGCAGTACTTC. Protein product: CASARTGASYEQYF.

The chain uses TRBV2 and TRBJ1-2; D remains unclear. The V and J ends lost 1 base and 4 bases respectively, with 10 bases between them. The germline V gene encodes CDR1 SNHLY and CDR2 FYNNEI. There are 14 residues in the CDR3. DNA of the CDR3: TGTGCCAGCAGTGAAGTTCCGTTCGGCTATGGCTACACCTTC. Protein sequence: CASSEVPFGYGYTF.

The V gene is TRBV2, the J gene TRBJ2-3; D unclear. Germline lookup yields CDR1 SNHLY and CDR2 FYNNEI. Deletions cut 7 bases from V and 0 bases from J, with 8 bases between. This CDR3 spans 13 amino acids. CDR3 sequence: CASMTTSTDTQYF. The CDR3 nucleotides are TGTGCCAGCATGACAACGAGCACAGATACGCAGTATTTT.

The chain recombines TRBV6-5 with TRBJ2-7; TRBD2 is a possible D gene (7 bases). The germline gives CDR1 MNHEY, CDR2 SVGAGI. CDR3 size: 15 residues. V dropped 9 bases and J dropped 2 bases, with 20 bases sitting between them. The CDR3 DNA is TGTGCCAGTAACCCGGGGGGCGGTGGAACCTACGAGCAGTACTTC. Its translation is CASNPGGGGTYEQYF.